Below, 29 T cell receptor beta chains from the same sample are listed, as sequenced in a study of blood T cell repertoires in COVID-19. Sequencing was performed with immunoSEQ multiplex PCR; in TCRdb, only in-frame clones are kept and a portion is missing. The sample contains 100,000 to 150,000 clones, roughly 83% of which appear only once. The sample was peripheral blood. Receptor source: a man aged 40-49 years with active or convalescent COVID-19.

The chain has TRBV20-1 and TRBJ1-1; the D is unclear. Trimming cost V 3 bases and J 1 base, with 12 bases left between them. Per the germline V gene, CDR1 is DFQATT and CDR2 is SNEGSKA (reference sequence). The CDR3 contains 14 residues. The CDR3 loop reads CSASPPVSNTEAFF. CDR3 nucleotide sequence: TGCAGTGCTAGTCCTCCAGTATCGAACACTGAAGCTTTCTTT.

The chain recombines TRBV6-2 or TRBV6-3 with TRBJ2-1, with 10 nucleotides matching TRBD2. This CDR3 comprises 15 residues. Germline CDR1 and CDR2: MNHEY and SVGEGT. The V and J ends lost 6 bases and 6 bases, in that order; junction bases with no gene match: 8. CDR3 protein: CASSPSSGGGNEQFF. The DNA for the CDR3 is TGTGCCAGCAGCCCCTCTAGCGGGGGAGGCAATGAGCAGTTCTTC.

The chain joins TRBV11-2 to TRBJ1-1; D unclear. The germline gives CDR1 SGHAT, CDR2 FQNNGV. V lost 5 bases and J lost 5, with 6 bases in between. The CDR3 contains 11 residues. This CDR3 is CASSHQTEAFF. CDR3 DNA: TGTGCCAGCAGCCATCAAACTGAAGCTTTCTTT.

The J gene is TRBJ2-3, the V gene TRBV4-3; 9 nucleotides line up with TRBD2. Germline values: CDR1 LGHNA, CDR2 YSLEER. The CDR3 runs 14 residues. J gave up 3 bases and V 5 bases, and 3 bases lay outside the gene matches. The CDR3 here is CASSWGLATDTQYF. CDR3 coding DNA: TGCGCCAGCAGCTGGGGACTAGCAACAGATACGCAGTATTTT.

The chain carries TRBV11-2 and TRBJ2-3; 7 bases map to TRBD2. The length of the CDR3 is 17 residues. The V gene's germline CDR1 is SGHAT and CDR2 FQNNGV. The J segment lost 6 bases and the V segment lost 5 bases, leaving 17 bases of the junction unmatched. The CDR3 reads CASSLGFLADQSDTQYF. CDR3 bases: TGTGCCAGCAGCCTCGGTTTCCTAGCGGACCAATCGGATACGCAGTATTTT. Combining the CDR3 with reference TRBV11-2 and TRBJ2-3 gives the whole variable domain EAGVAQSPRYKIIEKRQSVAFWCNPISGHATLYWYQQILGQGPKLLIQFQNNGVVDDSQLPKDRFSAERLKGVDSTLKIQPAKLEDSAVYLCASSLGFLADQSDTQYFGPGTRLTVL.

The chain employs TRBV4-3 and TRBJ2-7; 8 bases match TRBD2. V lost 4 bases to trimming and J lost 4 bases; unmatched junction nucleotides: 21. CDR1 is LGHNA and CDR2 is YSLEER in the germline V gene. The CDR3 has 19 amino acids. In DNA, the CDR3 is TGCGCCAGCAGCCGGTCCCTGGGTCTAGCGGGTGGGGTGAGATACGAGCAGTACTTC. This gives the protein CASSRSLGLAGGVRYEQYF.

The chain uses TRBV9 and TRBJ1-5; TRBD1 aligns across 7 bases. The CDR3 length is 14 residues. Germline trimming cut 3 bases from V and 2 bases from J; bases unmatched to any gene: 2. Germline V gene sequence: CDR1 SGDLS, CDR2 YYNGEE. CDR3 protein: CASSDRGGNQPQHF. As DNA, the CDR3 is TGTGCCAGCAGCGACAGGGGCGGCAATCAGCCCCAGCATTTT.

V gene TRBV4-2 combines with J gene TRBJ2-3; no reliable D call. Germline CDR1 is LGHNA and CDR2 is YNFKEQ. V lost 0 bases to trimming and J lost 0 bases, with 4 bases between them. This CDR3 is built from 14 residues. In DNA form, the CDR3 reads TGTGCCAGCAGCCAAGATCTCAGCACAGATACGCAGTATTTT. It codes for CASSQDLSTDTQYF.

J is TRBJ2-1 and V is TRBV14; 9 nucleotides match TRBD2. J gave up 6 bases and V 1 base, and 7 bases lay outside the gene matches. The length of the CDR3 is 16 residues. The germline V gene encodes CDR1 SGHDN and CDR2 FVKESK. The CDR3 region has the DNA TGTGCCAGCAGCCAAGTACGACTAGCGGTACTCAATGAGCAGTTCTTC. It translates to CASSQVRLAVLNEQFF.

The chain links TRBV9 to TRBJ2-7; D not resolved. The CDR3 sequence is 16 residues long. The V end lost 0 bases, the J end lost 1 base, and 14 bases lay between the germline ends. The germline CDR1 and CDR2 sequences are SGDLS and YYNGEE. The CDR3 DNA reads TGTGCCAGCAGCGTAGCTCCTTCCAGTCGATCCTACGAGCAGTACTTC. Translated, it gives CASSVAPSSRSYEQYF.

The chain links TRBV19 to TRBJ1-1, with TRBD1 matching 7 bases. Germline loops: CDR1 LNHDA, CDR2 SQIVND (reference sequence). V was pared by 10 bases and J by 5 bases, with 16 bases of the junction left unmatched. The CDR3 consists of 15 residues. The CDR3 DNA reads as TGTGCCACCACCTACGGACTGGCCAGGGGGACTGAAGCTTTCTTT. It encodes CATTYGLARGTEAFF.

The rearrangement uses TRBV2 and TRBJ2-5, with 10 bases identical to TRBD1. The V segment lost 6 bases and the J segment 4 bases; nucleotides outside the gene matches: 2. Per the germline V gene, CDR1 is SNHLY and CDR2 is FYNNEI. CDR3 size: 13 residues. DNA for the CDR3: TGTGCCAGCAGGACAGGGGGCGTAGAGACCCAGTACTTC. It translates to CASRTGGVETQYF.

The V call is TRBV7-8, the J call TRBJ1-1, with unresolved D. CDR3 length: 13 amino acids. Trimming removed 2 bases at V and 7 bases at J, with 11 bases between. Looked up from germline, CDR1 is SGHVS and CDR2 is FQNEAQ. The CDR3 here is CASSLTQDIEAFF. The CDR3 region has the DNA TGTGCCAGCAGCTTAACTCAAGACATTGAAGCTTTCTTT. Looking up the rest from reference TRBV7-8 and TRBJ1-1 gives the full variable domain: GAGVSQSPRYKVAKRGQDVALRCDPISGHVSLFWYQQALGQGPEFLTYFQNEAQLDKSGLPSDRFFAERPEGSVSTLKIQRTQQEDSAVYLCASSLTQDIEAFFGQGTRLTVV.

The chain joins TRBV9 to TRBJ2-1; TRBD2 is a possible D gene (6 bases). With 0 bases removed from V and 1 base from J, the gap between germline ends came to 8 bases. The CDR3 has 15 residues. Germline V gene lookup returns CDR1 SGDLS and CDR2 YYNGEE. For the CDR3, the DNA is TGTGCCAGCAGCGTAGGTAGCGGTTCCTACAATGAGCAGTTCTTC. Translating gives CASSVGSGSYNEQFF.

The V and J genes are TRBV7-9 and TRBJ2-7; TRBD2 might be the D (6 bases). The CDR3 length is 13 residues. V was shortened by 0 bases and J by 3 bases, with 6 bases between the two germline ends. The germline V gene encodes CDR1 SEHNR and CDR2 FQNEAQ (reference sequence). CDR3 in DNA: TGTGCCAGCAGCTTAGCGGGGGGCTACGAGCAGTACTTC. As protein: CASSLAGGYEQYF.

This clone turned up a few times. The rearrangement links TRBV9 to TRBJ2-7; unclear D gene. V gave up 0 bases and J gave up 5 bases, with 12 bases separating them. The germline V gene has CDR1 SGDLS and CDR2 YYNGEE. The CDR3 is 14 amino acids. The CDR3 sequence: CASSVDPVVDEQYF. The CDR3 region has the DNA TGTGCCAGCAGCGTAGATCCAGTCGTTGACGAGCAGTACTTC.

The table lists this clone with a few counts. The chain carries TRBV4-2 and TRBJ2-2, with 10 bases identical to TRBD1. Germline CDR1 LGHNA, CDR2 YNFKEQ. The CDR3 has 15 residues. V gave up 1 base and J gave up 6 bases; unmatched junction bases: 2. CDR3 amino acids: CASSQGQGAAGELFF. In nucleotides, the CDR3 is TGTGCCAGCAGCCAAGGACAGGGGGCGGCCGGGGAGCTGTTTTTT.

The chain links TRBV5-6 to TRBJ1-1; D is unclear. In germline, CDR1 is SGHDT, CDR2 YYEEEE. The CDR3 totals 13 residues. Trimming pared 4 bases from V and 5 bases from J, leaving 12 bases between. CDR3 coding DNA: TGTGCCAGCAGCCCGGGATCTGGTACTGAAGCTTTCTTT. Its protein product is CASSPGSGTEAFF.

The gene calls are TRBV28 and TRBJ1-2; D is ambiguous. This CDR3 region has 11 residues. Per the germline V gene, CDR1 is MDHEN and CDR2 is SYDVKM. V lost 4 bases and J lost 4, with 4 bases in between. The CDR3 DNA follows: TGTGCCAGCAGTTGGGCCTATGGCTACACCTTC. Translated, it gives CASSWAYGYTF.

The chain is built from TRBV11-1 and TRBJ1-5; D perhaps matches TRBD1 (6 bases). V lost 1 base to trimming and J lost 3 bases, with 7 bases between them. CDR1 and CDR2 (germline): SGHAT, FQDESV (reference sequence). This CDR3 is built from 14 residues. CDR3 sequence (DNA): TGTGCCAGCAGCTTAGTGGGGGCCAATCAGCCCCAGCATTTT. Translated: CASSLVGANQPQHF.

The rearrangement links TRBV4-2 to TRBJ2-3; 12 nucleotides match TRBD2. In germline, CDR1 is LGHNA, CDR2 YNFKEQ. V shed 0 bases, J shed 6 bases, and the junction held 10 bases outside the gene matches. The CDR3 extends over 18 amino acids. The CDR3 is CASSQDPPSGGALDTQYF. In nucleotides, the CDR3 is TGTGCCAGCAGCCAAGACCCTCCTAGCGGGGGGGCTCTGGATACGCAGTATTTT.

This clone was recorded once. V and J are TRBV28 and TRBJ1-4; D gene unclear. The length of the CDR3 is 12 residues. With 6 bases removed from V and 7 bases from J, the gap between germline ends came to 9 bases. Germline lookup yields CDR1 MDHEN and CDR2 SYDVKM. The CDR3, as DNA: TGTGCCAGCAGAAGTTCGAGTGAAAAACTGTTTTTT. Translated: CASRSSSEKLFF.

The CDR3 sequence: CASRQGHTEAFF. In DNA, the CDR3 is TGTGCCAGCAGACAGGGACACACTGAAGCTTTCTTT. V usage is TRBV6-6 and J usage is TRBJ1-1; perhaps TRBD1 as D (6 bases). CDR1 and CDR2 (germline): MNHNY, SVGAGI (reference sequence). Trimming pared 6 bases from V and 3 bases from J, leaving 8 bases between. The CDR3 is 12 residues long.

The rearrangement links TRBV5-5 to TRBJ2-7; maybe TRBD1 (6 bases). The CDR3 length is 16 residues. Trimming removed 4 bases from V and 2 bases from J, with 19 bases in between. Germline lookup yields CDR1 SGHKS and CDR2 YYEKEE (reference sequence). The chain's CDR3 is CASSAKLQGRTYEQYF. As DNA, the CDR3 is TGTGCCAGCAGCGCAAAACTACAGGGACGGACCTACGAGCAGTACTTC.

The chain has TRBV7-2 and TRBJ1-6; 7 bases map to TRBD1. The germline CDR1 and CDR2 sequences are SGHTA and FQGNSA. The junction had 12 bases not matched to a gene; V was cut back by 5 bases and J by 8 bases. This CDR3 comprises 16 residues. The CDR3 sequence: CASSLRGQGGDSPLHF. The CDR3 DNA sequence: TGTGCCAGCAGCCTGCGGGGTCAGGGGGGCGATTCACCCCTCCACTTT.

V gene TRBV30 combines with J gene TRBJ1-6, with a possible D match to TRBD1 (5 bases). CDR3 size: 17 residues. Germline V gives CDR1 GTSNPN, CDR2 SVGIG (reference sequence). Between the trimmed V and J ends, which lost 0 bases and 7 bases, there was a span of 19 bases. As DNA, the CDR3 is TGTGCCTGGAGTGTAGAGCGGGGCCCCCTGGTGAATTCACCCCTCCACTTT. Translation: CAWSVERGPLVNSPLHF.

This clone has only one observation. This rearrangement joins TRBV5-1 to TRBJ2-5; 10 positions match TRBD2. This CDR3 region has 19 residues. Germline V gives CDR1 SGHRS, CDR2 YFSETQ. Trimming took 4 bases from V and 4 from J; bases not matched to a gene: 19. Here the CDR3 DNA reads TGCGCCAGCAGCCTGGACCCCCCTAGCGGGAGCGGGTCCTTAGAGACCCAGTACTTC. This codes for CASSLDPPSGSGSLETQYF.

Written as DNA, the CDR3 is TGTGCCAGCAGCAGCCGGGACAGCTATGGCTACACCTTC. This codes for CASSSRDSYGYTF. V usage is TRBV9 and J usage is TRBJ1-2, with TRBD1 matching 7 bases. The CDR3 spans 13 residues. Germline V gives CDR1 SGDLS, CDR2 YYNGEE. V lost 4 bases, J lost 4 bases, and 4 bases stayed unmatched.

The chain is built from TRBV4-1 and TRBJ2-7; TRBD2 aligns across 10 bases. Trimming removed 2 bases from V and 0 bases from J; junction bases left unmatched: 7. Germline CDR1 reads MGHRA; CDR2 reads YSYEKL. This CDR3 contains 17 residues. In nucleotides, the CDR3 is TGCGCCAGCAGCCAACTAGCGGGGGTGATCAGCTCCTACGAGCAGTACTTC. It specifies CASSQLAGVISSYEQYF.